Listed below are T cell receptor beta chains from one sample, sequenced in a study of OX40 agonist ivuxolimab in advanced cancers. Measured with immunoSEQ multiplex PCR; TCRdb has only the in-frame clones, and not every one. The data show 35,000 to 40,000 clones, 88% seen once. The material was CD4+ or CD8+ T cells sorted from blood, obtained in a trial of the OX40 agonist ivuxolimab. These TCRs come from an adult with an advanced solid tumor such as melanoma, head and neck, liver or kidney cancer. CDR3s include the opening cysteine and the closing phenylalanine or tryptophan. Each record gives: clone size, CDR3 length, D gene, V gene, J gene, CDR3 DNA, CDR3 protein. The D gene is left open where the match is weak. The size of a clone is reported for some rows only, either as once, few or many, or as a class for expanded clones.

>.|15|.|TRBV27|TRBJ2-1
TGTGCCAGCAGTTTTAGCGGTAGCTCCTACAATGAGCAGTTCTTC
CASSFSGSSYNEQFF
>.|14|.|TRBV4-1|TRBJ1-1
TGCGCCAGCAGCTTCCGGGCGCGTGGCACTGAAGCTTTCTTT
CASSFRARGTEAFF
>.|15|TRBD1|TRBV5-1|TRBJ2-3
TGCGCCAGCAGCCCGGGACAGGGTAGGACAGATACGCAGTATTTT
CASSPGQGRTDTQYF
>once|18|.|TRBV27|TRBJ2-3
TGTGCCAGCAGTTTATTGTGGGGGTCGGGGGTTGACACAGATACGCAGTATTTT
CASSLLWGSGVDTDTQYF
>.|17|TRBD2|TRBV25-1|TRBJ2-7
TGTGCCAGCAGTGAAGGGGGGGGACTAGCGGGGCTCTACGAGCAGTACTTC
CASSEGGGLAGLYEQYF
>.|15|TRBD1|TRBV2|TRBJ1-1
TGTGCCAGCAGTCGGCCGGGACAGCTGAACACTGAAGCTTTCTTT
CASSRPGQLNTEAFF
>.|14|.|TRBV5-5|TRBJ2-5
TGTGCCAGCAGCTTGGAGGGAGGCGAGAAGACCCAGTACTTC
CASSLEGGEKTQYF
>.|15|.|TRBV5-8|TRBJ2-7
TGTGCCAGCAGCTTAATTTCTAGCCGGGCGAGGGAGCAGTACTTC
CASSLISSRAREQYF
>.|12|.|TRBV7-9|TRBJ1-1
TGTGCCAGCAGCTTCAGGAACACTGAAGCTTTCTTT
CASSFRNTEAFF
>.|15|.|TRBV5-5|TRBJ1-3
TGTGCCAGCAGCTTTGGCCCAGGGACTGGAAACACCATATATTTT
CASSFGPGTGNTIYF
>.|14|.|TRBV7-2|TRBJ2-5
TGTGCCAGCAGCTTATTCAGGGTAGGCGAGACCCAGTACTTC
CASSLFRVGETQYF
>.|15|.|TRBV11-2|TRBJ2-5
TGTGCCAGCAGCTTATGGGCAGGGAATCAAGAGACCCAGTACTTC
CASSLWAGNQETQYF
>.|13|.|TRBV4-1|TRBJ2-4
TGCGCCAGCAGCCCCCTCGCCAAAAACATTCAGTACTTC
CASSPLAKNIQYF
>.|13|.|TRBV11-2|TRBJ2-7
TGTGCCAGCAGCTTAGTAGAGGGCTACGAGCAGTACTTC
CASSLVEGYEQYF
>.|16|TRBD1|TRBV7-8|TRBJ1-2
TGTGCCAGCAGCTCAAAGACAGGGGTTTCTAACTATGGCTACACCTTC
CASSSKTGVSNYGYTF
>.|15|.|TRBV5-6|TRBJ1-2
TGTGCCAGCAGCCATAATCCCGGGGCAAGTTACGGCTACACCTTC
CASSHNPGASYGYTF
>.|17|TRBD2|TRBV5-1|TRBJ2-7
TGCGCCAGCAGCCCTTGGGGCGGGGGTGTCGGGAGCCGCGAGCAGTACTTC
CASSPWGGGVGSREQYF
>.|15|.|TRBV7-9|TRBJ2-1
TGTGCCAGCAGCTTAGTTTCAGTGCGTTCCAATGAGCAGTTCTTC
CASSLVSVRSNEQFF
>.|17|.|TRBV11-1|TRBJ2-7
TGTGCCAGCAGCTTAAAGGGGACCGGGACCGCGTCCTACGAGCAGTACTTC
CASSLKGTGTASYEQYF
>.|15|.|TRBV19|TRBJ2-1
TGTGCCAGTAGTATGGTTGGGGGGGCAGTCAATGAGCAGTTCTTC
CASSMVGGAVNEQFF
>once|16|.|TRBV6-4|TRBJ1-2
TGTGCCAGCAGTGACGTTCTAAGAGCCACCCCGCGGGGCTACACCTTC
CASSDVLRATPRGYTF
>once|15|TRBD2|TRBV7-2|TRBJ2-7
TGTGCCAGCAGTTGGGCTAGCGGGAGTACATACGAGCAGTACTTC
CASSWASGSTYEQYF
>.|12|.|TRBV11-2|TRBJ1-6
TGTGCCAGCAGCTTAGACGGGTCACCCCTCCACTTT
CASSLDGSPLHF
>.|15|TRBD2|TRBV28|TRBJ2-7
TGTGCCAGCAGACCAACTAGCGGGAGTTCCTACGAGCAGTACTTC
CASRPTSGSSYEQYF
>.|13|TRBD1|TRBV30|TRBJ2-7
TGTGCCTGGAGTGAAGGACAGGGCGAGGGGCAGTACTTC
CAWSEGQGEGQYF
>.|11|.|TRBV7-9|TRBJ1-1
TGTGCCAGCAGCTTAGGTGGGGGAGCTTTCTTT
CASSLGGGAFF
>.|18|.|TRBV12-5|TRBJ2-5
TGTGCTAGTGGTTGGGGAAGATTACAAGATTTGTACCAAGAGACCCAGTACTTC
CASGWGRLQDLYQETQYF
>many|14|.|TRBV4-1|TRBJ2-7
TGCGCCAGCAGCTTTACCAGTTCAAACTACGAGCAGTACTTC
CASSFTSSNYEQYF
>.|13|.|TRBV5-6|TRBJ1-1
TGTGCCAGCAGCTTCGACAGGAACACTGAAGCTTTCTTT
CASSFDRNTEAFF
>.|13|.|TRBV10-2|TRBJ1-2
TGCGCCAGCAGTGAGTCGGGCTGGAATGGCTACACCTTC
CASSESGWNGYTF
>.|14|.|TRBV27|TRBJ1-1
TGTGCCAGCACCAACGGGGTCGGGAACACTGAAGCTTTCTTT
CASTNGVGNTEAFF
>.|12|.|TRBV27|TRBJ2-1
TGTGCCAGCAGTCTACCAGGGAGGCCGCAGTTCTTC
CASSLPGRPQFF
>.|16|TRBD2|TRBV7-2|TRBJ2-7
TGTGCCAGCAGCTTTCAACCTAGCGGGAGAACCTACGAGCAGTACTTC
CASSFQPSGRTYEQYF
>.|15|.|TRBV5-1|TRBJ2-7
TGCGCCAGCAGCCCCGGACAGGGAGGGGGCTACGAGCAGTACTTC
CASSPGQGGGYEQYF
>once|17|TRBD1|TRBV5-1|TRBJ2-5
TGCGCCAGCAGCTTCCGCGGATTCCCGGGACAGCAAGAGACCCAGTACTTC
CASSFRGFPGQQETQYF
>.|12|TRBD1|TRBV6-5|TRBJ1-6
TGTGCCAGCAGTTCCGGACAGGGTACCCTCCACTTT
CASSSGQGTLHF
>.|14|.|TRBV7-9|TRBJ2-7
TGTGCCAGCAGCTTGCCGCCCGGTTCCTACGAGCAGTACTTC
CASSLPPGSYEQYF
>.|16|.|TRBV12-5|TRBJ1-2
TGTGCTAGTGCTACGACTAGCAGGGATATTAACTATGGCTACACCTTC
CASATTSRDINYGYTF
>.|12|.|TRBV11-2|TRBJ2-1
TGTGCCAGCAGCTCCCTCCTTACTGAGCAGTTCTTC
CASSSLLTEQFF
>.|14|TRBD1|TRBV5-6|TRBJ2-7
TGTGCCAGCAGCTTCGGACAGGGGGACTACGAGCAGTACTTC
CASSFGQGDYEQYF
>.|13|.|TRBV28|TRBJ2-5
TGTGCCAGCAGTCCTCGGGATGGGGGGACCCAGTACTTC
CASSPRDGGTQYF
>once|13|.|TRBV5-1|TRBJ2-7
TGCGCCAGCAGCTTGGGCCTCGGAAACGAGCAGTACTTC
CASSLGLGNEQYF
>.|18|TRBD2|TRBV4-1|TRBJ2-5
TGCGCCAGCAGCCAAGATTGGAGACTAGCGGGGGCCCAAGAGACCCAGTACTTC
CASSQDWRLAGAQETQYF
>.|13|.|TRBV7-9|TRBJ2-5
TGTGCCAGCAGCCACTTACGGGAGGAGACCCAGTACTTC
CASSHLREETQYF
>.|13|.|TRBV5-4|TRBJ1-2
TGTGCCAGCAGCTTGGTGCCAGCTTATGGCTACACCTTC
CASSLVPAYGYTF
>.|19|TRBD2|TRBV27|TRBJ2-1
TGTGCCAGCAGTTTAAGCGGTTCGATAGCGGGAGGCCCCGCCAATGAGCAGTTCTTC
CASSLSGSIAGGPANEQFF
>.|12|.|TRBV4-1|TRBJ2-3
TGCGCCAGCAGCCCGGAGAGGGATACGCAGTATTTT
CASSPERDTQYF
>.|14|.|TRBV11-2|TRBJ1-1
TGTGCCAGCAGCTCCGATACAGCGCCCCTTGAAGCTTTCTTT
CASSSDTAPLEAFF
>.|15|.|TRBV11-3|TRBJ2-1
TGTGCCAGCAGCTTTGGTCCTAGCGATGGGGATGAGCAGTTCTTC
CASSFGPSDGDEQFF